This TCR beta chain originates from a study of radiotherapy plus CTLA-4 blockade in lung cancer. This CDR3 contains 13 residues. The V and J ends lost 4 bases and 4 bases respectively, with 11 bases between them. Germline V lookup: CDR1 SNHLY, CDR2 FYNNEI. General study findings and limits: Blood TCR clones of tumor origin expanded after radiotherapy plus ipilimumab.

This clone has a single count. Its target is not known. Sequenced by immunoSEQ multiplex PCR; TCRdb stores in-frame clones only, minus some. The data contain about 77,000 clones, 70% to 80% of them singletons. People whose metastatic non-small-cell lung cancer was chemo-refractory got focal radiation along with CTLA-4 blockade by ipilimumab. This sequence was found in a human donor with non-small cell lung cancer whose response to radiotherapy plus ipilimumab could not be evaluated. The sequences come from peripheral blood, collected from a patient treated with radiotherapy plus ipilimumab. The rearrangement uses TRBV2 and TRBJ2-7, with a tentative D call TRBD1 (5 bases). CDR3 bases: TGTGCCAGCAGTGTAGAAGGGGATTACGAGCAGTACTTC. Residues: CASSVEGDYEQYF.